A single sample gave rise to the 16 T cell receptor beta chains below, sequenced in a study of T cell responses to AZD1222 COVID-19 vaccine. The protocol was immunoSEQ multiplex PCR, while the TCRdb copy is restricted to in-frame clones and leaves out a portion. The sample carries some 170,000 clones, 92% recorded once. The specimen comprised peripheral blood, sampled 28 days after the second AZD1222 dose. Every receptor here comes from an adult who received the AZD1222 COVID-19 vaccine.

CDR3 region: CASSFLSSSYNSPLHF. Written as DNA, the CDR3 is TGTGCCAGTAGTTTTCTATCCAGCTCCTATAATTCACCCCTCCACTTT. The genes are TRBV19 and TRBJ1-6; D remains unclear. Trimming left V 5 bases short and J 0 bases short, with 11 bases between. The CDR3 spans 16 residues. The germline V gene has CDR1 LNHDA and CDR2 SQIVND (reference sequence). Supplemented by reference TRBV19 and TRBJ1-6, the full variable domain reads DGGITQSPKYLFRKEGQNVTLSCEQNLNHDAMYWYRQDPGQGLRLIYYSQIVNDFQKGDIAEGYSVSREKKESFPLTVTSAQKNPTAFYLCASSFLSSSYNSPLHFGNGTRLTVT.

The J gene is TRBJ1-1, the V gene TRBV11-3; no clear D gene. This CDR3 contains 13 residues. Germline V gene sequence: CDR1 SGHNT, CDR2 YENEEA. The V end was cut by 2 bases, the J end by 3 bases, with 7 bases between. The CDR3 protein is CASSLSLYTEAFF. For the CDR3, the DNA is TGTGCCAGCAGCTTATCCCTCTACACTGAAGCTTTCTTT.

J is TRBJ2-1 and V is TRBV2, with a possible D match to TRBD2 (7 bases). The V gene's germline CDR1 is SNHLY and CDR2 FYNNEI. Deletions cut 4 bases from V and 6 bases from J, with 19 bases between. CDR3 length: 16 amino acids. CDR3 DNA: TGTGCCAGCAGTGTAGAGGCGGGGGCAGCTAGCAATGAGCAGTTCTTC. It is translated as CASSVEAGAASNEQFF.

This CDR3 reads CASSPTGYGYTF. CDR3 nucleotides: TGTGCCAGTAGTCCGACAGGATATGGCTACACCTTC. V gene TRBV19 combines with J gene TRBJ1-2, with D tentatively TRBD1 (6 bases). Germline V CDR1 and CDR2: LNHDA, SQIVND (reference sequence). Trimming took off 5 bases at V and 5 bases at J, with 9 bases between the two ends. This CDR3 has 12 amino acids. Based on the CDR3 plus reference TRBV19 and TRBJ1-2, the full variable domain is DGGITQSPKYLFRKEGQNVTLSCEQNLNHDAMYWYRQDPGQGLRLIYYSQIVNDFQKGDIAEGYSVSREKKESFPLTVTSAQKNPTAFYLCASSPTGYGYTFGSGTRLTVV.

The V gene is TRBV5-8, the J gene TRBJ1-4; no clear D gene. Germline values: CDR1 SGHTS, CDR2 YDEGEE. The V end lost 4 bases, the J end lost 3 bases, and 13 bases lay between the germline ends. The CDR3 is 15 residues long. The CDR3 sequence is CASSKRTSANEKLFF. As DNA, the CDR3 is TGTGCCAGCAGCAAACGGACGTCTGCTAATGAAAAACTGTTTTTT.

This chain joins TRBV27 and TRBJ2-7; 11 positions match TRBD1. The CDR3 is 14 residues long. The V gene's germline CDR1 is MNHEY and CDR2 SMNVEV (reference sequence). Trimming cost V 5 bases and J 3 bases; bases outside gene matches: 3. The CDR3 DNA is TGTGCCAGCAGTCCGGGACAGGGGGTCTACGAGCAGTACTTC. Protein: CASSPGQGVYEQYF.

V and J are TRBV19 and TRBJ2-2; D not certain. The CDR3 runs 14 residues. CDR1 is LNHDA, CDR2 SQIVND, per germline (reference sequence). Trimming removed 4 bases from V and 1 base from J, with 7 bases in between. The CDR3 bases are TGTGCCAGTAGTAATTACAGGAACACCGGGGAGCTGTTTTTT. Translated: CASSNYRNTGELFF.

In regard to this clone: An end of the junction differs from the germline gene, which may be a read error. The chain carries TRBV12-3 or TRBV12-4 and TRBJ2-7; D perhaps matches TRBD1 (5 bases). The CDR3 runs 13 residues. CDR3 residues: CASRLGAYYEQYF. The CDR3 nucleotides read TGTGCCAGCAGGTTAGGGGCGTACTACGAGCAGTACTTC.

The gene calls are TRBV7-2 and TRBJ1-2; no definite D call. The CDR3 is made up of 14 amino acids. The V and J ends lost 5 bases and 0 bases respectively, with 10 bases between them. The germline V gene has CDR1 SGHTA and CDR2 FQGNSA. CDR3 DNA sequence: TGTGCCAGCAGCCCCCGGGAGTCTAACTATGGCTACACCTTC. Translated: CASSPRESNYGYTF.

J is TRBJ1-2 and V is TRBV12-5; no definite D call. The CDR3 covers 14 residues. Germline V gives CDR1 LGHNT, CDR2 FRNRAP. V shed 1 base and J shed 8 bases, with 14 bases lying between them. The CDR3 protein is CASGLGRTPGGYTF. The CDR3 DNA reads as TGTGCTAGTGGTTTGGGCCGAACTCCCGGGGGCTACACCTTC.

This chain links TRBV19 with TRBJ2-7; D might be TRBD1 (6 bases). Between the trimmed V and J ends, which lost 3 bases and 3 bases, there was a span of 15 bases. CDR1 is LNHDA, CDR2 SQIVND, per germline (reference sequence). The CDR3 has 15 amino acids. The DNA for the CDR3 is TGTGCCAGTAGTATTCAGGGGCCAGGATACTACGAGCAGTACTTC. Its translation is CASSIQGPGYYEQYF.

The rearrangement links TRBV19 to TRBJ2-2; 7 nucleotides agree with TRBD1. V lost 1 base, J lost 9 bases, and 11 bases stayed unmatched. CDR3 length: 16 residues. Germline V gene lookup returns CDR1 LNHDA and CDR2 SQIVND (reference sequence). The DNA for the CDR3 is TGTGCCAGTAGTATAGTAGGGGACAGTTTTTTCCGGGAGCTGTTTTTT. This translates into CASSIVGDSFFRELFF.

The CDR3 region has the DNA TGTGCCAGCAGCGTAGGGGAAATTAGCGGGAGCACAGATACGCAGTATTTT. Encoded protein: CASSVGEISGSTDTQYF. V is TRBV9 and J is TRBJ2-3; 7 bases align to TRBD2. The CDR3 is 17 amino acids. Germline V gene data show CDR1 as SGDLS and CDR2 as YYNGEE. V was pared by 0 bases and J by 0 bases, with 7 bases of the junction left unmatched.

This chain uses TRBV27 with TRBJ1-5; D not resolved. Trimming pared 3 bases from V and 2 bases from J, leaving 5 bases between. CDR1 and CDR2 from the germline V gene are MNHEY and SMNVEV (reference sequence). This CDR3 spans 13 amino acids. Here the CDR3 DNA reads TGTGCCAGCAGTTTTGGCGGCAATCAGCCCCAGCATTTT. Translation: CASSFGGNQPQHF.

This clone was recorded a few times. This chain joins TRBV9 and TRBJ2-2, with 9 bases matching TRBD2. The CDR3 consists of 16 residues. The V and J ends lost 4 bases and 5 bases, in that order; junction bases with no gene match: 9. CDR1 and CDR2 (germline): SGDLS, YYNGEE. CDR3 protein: CASSPFAGGLTGELFF. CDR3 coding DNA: TGTGCCAGCAGCCCGTTTGCGGGGGGGTTGACCGGGGAGCTGTTTTTT.

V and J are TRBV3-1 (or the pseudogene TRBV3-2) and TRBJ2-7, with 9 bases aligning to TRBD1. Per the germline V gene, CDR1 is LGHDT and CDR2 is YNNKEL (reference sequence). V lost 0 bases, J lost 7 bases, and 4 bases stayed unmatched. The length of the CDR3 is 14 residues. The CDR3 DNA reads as TGTGCCAGCAGCCAAGAAAACAGGGGGCGTGAGCAGTACTTC. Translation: CASSQENRGREQYF.